The 24 T cell receptor beta chains reported below all come from one sample, sequenced in a study of cytomegalovirus exposure and HLA in healthy donors (dated by TCRdb to between 2016 and 2019). Preparation of the library involved the immunoSEQ multiplex PCR assay. For the multiplex PCR, a mixture combining 60 forward primers for TCR Vbeta segments and 13 reverse primers for TCR Jbeta segments was used. TCRdb limited this immuneACCESS table to in-frame rearrangements with V and J called. A share of clones is missing; checked studies link under half to unresolved V genes, and the rest is unexplained. The sample includes approximately 110,000 clones, with roughly four fifths observed a single time. 3.5% to 5% of the sample goes to the ten largest clones. The sequencing input was PBMCs. The receptors shown here come from a woman aged 45 to 65 in good health and CMV-seropositive.

This clone was detected once. This sequence joins TRBV19 and TRBJ2-1; maybe TRBD2 (5 bases). V lost 3 bases, J lost 7 bases, and 16 bases lay in between. In germline, CDR1 is LNHDA, CDR2 SQIVND (reference sequence). This CDR3 is 15 amino acids long. The CDR3 is CASSIRGWDGNEQFF. CDR3 nucleotide sequence: TGTGCCAGTAGTATCCGAGGGTGGGATGGGAATGAGCAGTTCTTC.

The chain recombines TRBV7-9 with TRBJ2-1; 9 nucleotides match TRBD2. CDR1 and CDR2 (germline): SEHNR, FQNEAQ (reference sequence). V shed 5 bases and J 9 bases; nucleotides not matched to a gene: 11. The CDR3 contains 15 residues. CDR3 sequence: CASSRGGGGAGEQFF. The CDR3 nucleotides are TGTGCCAGCAGCAGAGGGGGCGGGGGGGCGGGTGAGCAGTTCTTC.

The chain links TRBV28 to TRBJ1-2; 9 positions match TRBD1. The CDR3 spans 15 residues. The ends lost 5 bases at V and 7 bases at J; junction bases unmatched: 11. Per germline, CDR1 MDHEN and CDR2 SYDVKM. Written as DNA, the CDR3 is TGTGCCAGCAGTCCTCGGGGACAGGGCTCGGGTGGCTACACCTTC. It is translated as CASSPRGQGSGGYTF.

The chain is built from TRBV28 and TRBJ1-5; tentatively, D is TRBD1 (6 bases). Germline V gene lookup returns CDR1 MDHEN and CDR2 SYDVKM. V was cut by 6 bases and J by 3 bases, with 15 bases left in between. The CDR3 is made up of 15 amino acids. For the CDR3, the DNA is TGTGCCAGCAGCCTCCTCGGGACACACAATCAGCCCCAGCATTTT. Protein sequence: CASSLLGTHNQPQHF.

The V call is TRBV5-4, the J call TRBJ1-2; 7 nucleotides agree with TRBD1. The junction had 7 bases not matched to a gene; V was cut back by 4 bases and J by 4 bases. In germline, CDR1 is SGHNT, CDR2 YYREEE (reference sequence). The CDR3 runs to 14 residues. CDR3 nucleotide sequence: TGTGCCAGCAGCCGGGACAGAGAACCCTATGGCTACACCTTC. Amino acids: CASSRDREPYGYTF.

The CDR3 region is CASSRPYEGYEQYF. As DNA, the CDR3 is TGTGCCAGCAGCCGTCCGTATGAGGGCTACGAGCAGTACTTC. The V gene is TRBV2, the J gene TRBJ2-7, with D maybe TRBD2 (5 bases). CDR3 length: 14 amino acids. V was pared by 6 bases and J by 3 bases, with 15 bases between. The germline V gene has CDR1 SNHLY and CDR2 FYNNEI. The whole variable domain, filled in from reference TRBV2 and TRBJ2-7, reads EPEVTQTPSHQVTQMGQEVILRCVPISNHLYFYWYRQILGQKVEFLVSFYNNEISEKSEIFDDQFSVERPDGSNFTLKIRSTKLEDSAMYFCASSRPYEGYEQYFGPGTRLTVT.

This sequence joins TRBV5-8 and TRBJ2-1; TRBD1 matches at 7 bases. The V segment lost 2 bases and the J segment 4 bases; nucleotides outside the gene matches: 9. This CDR3 is 16 amino acids long. Per the germline V gene, CDR1 is SGHTS and CDR2 is YDEGEE. CDR3 protein: CASSLFGGQTYNEQFF. In DNA form, the CDR3 reads TGTGCCAGCAGCTTATTTGGGGGACAGACGTACAATGAGCAGTTCTTC.

The V and J genes are TRBV18 and TRBJ1-1, with 7 bases aligning to TRBD1. In germline, CDR1 is KGHSH, CDR2 LQKENI. J lost 7 bases, V lost 5 bases, and 13 bases had no gene match. The CDR3 covers 15 residues. CDR3 DNA sequence: TGTGCCAGCTCATTCACCCCAACGACAGGGTATGAAGCTTTCTTT. Encoded protein: CASSFTPTTGYEAFF.

The chain joins TRBV7-9 to TRBJ1-4; TRBD1 matches at 7 bases. Trimming at V came to 5 bases and at J to 0 bases, leaving 3 bases not matched to a gene. CDR3 size: 15 residues. Germline V gives CDR1 SEHNR, CDR2 FQNEAQ (reference sequence). The DNA of the CDR3 is TGTGCCAGCAGCGAAACAGGGGCAACTAATGAAAAACTGTTTTTT. It translates to CASSETGATNEKLFF.

The chain carries TRBV4-1 and TRBJ2-3; 13 nucleotides match TRBD2. There are 15 residues in the CDR3. Germline CDR1 reads MGHRA; CDR2 reads YSYEKL. Trimming at V came to 1 base and at J to 7 bases, leaving 2 bases not matched to a gene. The CDR3 bases are TGCGCCAGCAGCCAAGGGACTAGCGGGGGTAATACGCAGTATTTT. Protein: CASSQGTSGGNTQYF.

The sample holds a few counts of this clone. The V and J genes are TRBV7-2 and TRBJ2-3; 8 bases map to TRBD2. This CDR3 has 15 residues. Germline V gene data show CDR1 as SGHTA and CDR2 as FQGNSA. V gave up 4 bases and J gave up 6 bases; unmatched junction bases: 9. In DNA form, the CDR3 reads TGTGCCAGCAGCTCTCTCGGGGGGGCTAGCGATACGCAGTATTTT. This gives the protein CASSSLGGASDTQYF.

This chain links TRBV28 with TRBJ1-3; 7 positions agree with TRBD1. The CDR3 extends over 14 amino acids. Germline lookup yields CDR1 MDHEN and CDR2 SYDVKM. V dropped 8 bases and J dropped 1; count of bases not matched to a gene: 5. The CDR3 loop is CASRQGGSGNTIYF. The CDR3 bases are TGTGCCAGCCGACAGGGAGGTTCTGGAAACACCATATATTTT.

V gene TRBV5-6 combines with J gene TRBJ2-3; D remains unclear. The CDR3 runs 12 residues. V was cut by 2 bases and J by 14 bases, with 15 bases left in between. In germline, CDR1 is SGHDT, CDR2 YYEEEE. This CDR3 is CASSLKQSNPYF. CDR3 DNA sequence: TGTGCCAGCAGCTTAAAACAGTCTAATCCGTATTTT.

This chain joins TRBV2 and TRBJ2-2; TRBD1 matches at 8 bases. The CDR3 runs 15 residues. Trimming cost V 7 bases and J 4 bases; bases outside gene matches: 8. CDR1 and CDR2 (germline): SNHLY, FYNNEI. In DNA, the CDR3 is TGTGCCAGCAAAGGACAGGGTATTTTCACCGGGGAGCTGTTTTTT. Translating it yields CASKGQGIFTGELFF.

The chain is built from TRBV6-1 and TRBJ2-7, with 9 bases aligning to TRBD1. The V gene's germline CDR1 is MNHNS and CDR2 SASEGT. CDR3 length: 12 amino acids. V was clipped by 6 bases and J by 4 bases; unmatched bases: 1. CDR3 coding DNA: TGTGCCAGCAGGACAGGGGGGTACGAGCAGTACTTC. Its protein product is CASRTGGYEQYF.

The V and J genes are TRBV7-2 and TRBJ2-5; 12 nucleotides align to TRBD2. From germline, CDR1 is SGHTA and CDR2 FQGNSA. The CDR3 totals 16 residues. V dropped 4 bases and J dropped 5; count of bases not matched to a gene: 8. This chain's CDR3 is CASSSPLAGGRETQYF. The CDR3 DNA sequence: TGTGCCAGCAGCTCGCCCCTAGCGGGGGGGCGGGAGACCCAGTACTTC.

This rearrangement joins TRBV19 to TRBJ1-5; D not resolved. Trimming removed 5 bases from V and 7 bases from J, with 12 bases in between. Looked up from germline, CDR1 is LNHDA and CDR2 is SQIVND (reference sequence). The CDR3 covers 13 residues. In DNA, the CDR3 is TGTGCCAGTAGTCGGGGTGTGGAACAGCCCCAGCATTTT. It codes for CASSRGVEQPQHF.

This clone was observed once. The V and J genes are TRBV5-1 and TRBJ1-2, with D possibly TRBD1 on 5 matching bases. The CDR3 covers 15 residues. Germline CDR1 SGHRS, CDR2 YFSETQ. V lost 5 bases to trimming and J lost 7 bases, with 21 bases between them. The CDR3 DNA follows: TGCGCCAGCAGATCCATAGCTAGGGGAATTGGTGGCTACACCTTC. Translation: CASRSIARGIGGYTF.

This sequence joins TRBV19 and TRBJ2-5; the match to TRBD2 covers 11 bases. Germline V lookup: CDR1 LNHDA, CDR2 SQIVND (reference sequence). There are 16 residues in the CDR3. Germline trimming cut 5 bases from V and 2 bases from J; bases unmatched to any gene: 7. DNA for the CDR3: TGTGCCAGTAGTCCTGGACTAGCGGGTATACAAGAGACCCAGTACTTC. This codes for CASSPGLAGIQETQYF. Complete variable domain (other parts from reference TRBV19 and TRBJ2-5): DGGITQSPKYLFRKEGQNVTLSCEQNLNHDAMYWYRQDPGQGLRLIYYSQIVNDFQKGDIAEGYSVSREKKESFPLTVTSAQKNPTAFYLCASSPGLAGIQETQYFGPGTRLLVL.

V and J are TRBV15 and TRBJ2-7; 7 bases match TRBD2. In germline, CDR1 is LNHNV, CDR2 YYDKDF (reference sequence). With V trimmed by 3 bases and J by 2 bases, 7 bases remained unmatched. The CDR3 runs to 15 residues. The CDR3 nucleotides read TGTGCCACCAGCAGGGCTAGCGGTGAACCCTACGAGCAGTACTTC. Translated, it gives CATSRASGEPYEQYF.

The chain uses TRBV15 and TRBJ1-5; D perhaps matches TRBD1 (5 bases). The V end was cut by 8 bases, the J end by 3 bases, with 8 bases between. Per germline, CDR1 LNHNV and CDR2 YYDKDF (reference sequence). The CDR3 sequence is 12 residues long. The CDR3 DNA reads as TGTGCCACCGGGGCAGTCAATCAGCCCCAGCATTTT. Translation: CATGAVNQPQHF. Supplemented by reference TRBV15 and TRBJ1-5, the full variable domain reads DAMVIQNPRYQVTQFGKPVTLSCSQTLNHNVMYWYQQKSSQAPKLLFHYYDKDFNNEADTPDNFQSRRPNTSFCFLDIRSPGLGDTAMYLCATGAVNQPQHFGDGTRLSIL.

V gene TRBV27 combines with J gene TRBJ1-4; 7 nucleotides agree with TRBD1. J lost 8 bases, V lost 4 bases, and 7 bases had no gene match. Germline V gene lookup returns CDR1 MNHEY and CDR2 SMNVEV (reference sequence). This CDR3 contains 14 residues. In DNA form, the CDR3 reads TGTGCCAGCAGTTCGACAGGGAGTCGGGAAAAACTGTTTTTT. Protein product: CASSSTGSREKLFF.

The chain employs TRBV27 and TRBJ2-3, with 9 bases that match TRBD2. The V segment lost 4 bases and the J segment 2 bases; nucleotides outside the gene matches: 7. Germline CDR1 and CDR2: MNHEY and SMNVEV (reference sequence). The CDR3 covers 16 residues. DNA of the CDR3: TGTGCCAGCAGTTCATTAGCGGGGGAGTTCACAGATACGCAGTATTTT. It is translated as CASSSLAGEFTDTQYF.

The chain combines TRBV5-6 with TRBJ2-1; the match to TRBD1 covers 9 bases. Unmatched junction bases numbered 11, after V lost 4 bases and J lost 0 bases. The CDR3 has 18 amino acids. The germline CDR1 and CDR2 sequences are SGHDT and YYEEEE. The CDR3 coding sequence is TGTGCCAGCAGCATAGGGACAGGGTGGACTAGCTCCTACAATGAGCAGTTCTTC. Translating gives CASSIGTGWTSSYNEQFF.